Presented here are 3 T cell receptor beta chains from one specimen sequenced in a study of shared clonotypes between healthy human individuals. Method: immunoSEQ multiplex PCR; TCRdb's copy keeps in-frame clones and lacks some. This table has roughly 500,000 clones, 95% to 96% appearing once. Sequenced input: naive CD4+ T cells sorted from blood. Noted subset: CD45RA+ positively selected. The receptor source for this set is a woman aged 25-40 years in good health.

The genes are TRBV11-2 and TRBJ1-3; D is ambiguous. CDR1 and CDR2 from the germline V gene are SGHAT and FQNNGV. Trimming left V 3 bases short and J 2 bases short, with 5 bases between. The CDR3 loop spans 13 amino acids. CDR3 DNA: TGTGCCAGCAGCTTCGGAACTGGAAACACCATATATTTT. As protein: CASSFGTGNTIYF.

The rearrangement uses TRBV28 and TRBJ2-5, with D perhaps TRBD1 or TRBD2 (5 bases each). With the DNA end fitting TRBJ2-7 better, the J assignment may be wrong. CDR3 length: 14 residues. CDR1 and CDR2 from the germline V gene are MDHEN and SYDVKM. This CDR3 is CASTRGPEIYEQYF. CDR3 coding DNA: TGTGCCAGCACACGGGGCCCAGAGATCTACGAGCAGTACTTC.

The V call is TRBV5-1, the J call TRBJ2-5; D ambiguous. V was cut by 6 bases and J by 2 bases, with 14 bases left in between. The length of the CDR3 is 14 residues. The germline gives CDR1 SGHRS, CDR2 YFSETQ. CDR3 coding DNA: TGCGCCAGCACAGTGGCTATTGGTCAAGAGACCCAGTACTTC. It yields the protein CASTVAIGQETQYF.